This T cell receptor (beta chain) emerged from a study of siplizumab effects on memory and regulatory T cells. The junction had 10 bases not matched to a gene; V was cut back by 2 bases and J by 5 bases. The CDR3 covers 17 residues. CDR1 MDHEN and CDR2 SYDVKM come from the germline V gene. Libraries were prepared by immunoSEQ multiplex PCR; TCRdb keeps only in-frame clonotypes and omits some of them. Among roughly 70,000 clones, 93% were seen once, and the ten largest hold 4.5% to 6.5%. The rearrangement uses TRBV28 and TRBJ2-3, with 10 bases lining up with TRBD2. Sequenced material: CD8+ T cells sorted from blood. The TCR comes from a human donor in good health. CDR3 amino acids: CASSLPRSGGAEDTQYF. CDR3 nucleotide sequence: TGTGCCAGCAGTTTACCACGAAGCGGGGGGGCCGAAGATACGCAGTATTTT.